What follows are 9 T cell receptor beta chains derived from one specimen sequenced in a study of shared clonotypes between healthy human individuals. Generated by immunoSEQ multiplex PCR, the TCRdb table keeps only in-frame clones and is missing some. Here the sample spans fewer than 2.5 million clones, more than 85% being singletons. Sequenced input: naive CD4+ T cells from PBMCs. Described subset: CD45RA+ positively selected. The receptors originated from a man aged 18 to 30 in good health. Some clones in this sample may be carry-over from other donors' samples.

This sequence joins TRBV7-2 and TRBJ2-7, with 8 bases matching TRBD2. V dropped 11 bases and J dropped 5; count of bases not matched to a gene: 11. CDR1 and CDR2 (germline): SGHTA, FQGNSA. The CDR3 has 13 residues. CDR3 residues: CASSRGGRNEQYF. CDR3 bases: TGTGCCTCCTCACGGGGCGGGAGGAACGAGCAGTACTTC.

The rearrangement links TRBV28 to TRBJ2-5; D call uncertain. The CDR3 spans 15 residues. Trimming removed 2 bases from V and 4 bases from J, with 14 bases in between. Germline V gene data show CDR1 as MDHEN and CDR2 as SYDVKM. For the CDR3, the DNA is TGTGCCAGCAGTTTAACGGTGGGATGGACAGAGACCCAGTACTTC. Its translation: CASSLTVGWTETQYF.

J is TRBJ1-3 and V is TRBV5-6; 8 nucleotides line up with TRBD1. Germline assignment: CDR1 SGHDT and CDR2 YYEEEE. Trimming cost V 0 bases and J 7 bases; bases outside gene matches: 6. The CDR3 totals 15 residues. CDR3 DNA: TGTGCCAGCAGCTTGGGCCCGGACAGGGAGAACACCATATATTTT. Translating gives CASSLGPDRENTIYF.

This chain links TRBV10-3 with TRBJ2-7; 10 positions match TRBD2. The CDR3 loop spans 16 amino acids. Germline CDR1 and CDR2: ENHRY and SYGVKD. J lost 5 bases, V lost 4 bases, and 11 bases had no gene match. CDR3 sequence (DNA): TGTGCCATCAGTGGGGGGGTGACTAGCGGGTCTCACGAGCAGTACTTC. This sequence encodes CAISGGVTSGSHEQYF.

The V and J genes are TRBV27 and TRBJ1-2; TRBD1 agrees at 9 bases. The germline V gene encodes CDR1 MNHEY and CDR2 SMNVEV (reference sequence). V was clipped by 6 bases and J by 5 bases; unmatched bases: 10. CDR3 size: 15 residues. The CDR3 region is CASRLTGQGNYGYTF. The CDR3 DNA reads TGTGCCAGCAGGCTAACGGGACAGGGAAATTATGGCTACACCTTC.

The V gene is TRBV6-5, the J gene TRBJ2-7; D may be TRBD2 (6 bases). CDR3 length: 13 residues. Germline V gene lookup returns CDR1 MNHEY and CDR2 SVGAGI. Trimming removed 4 bases from V and 6 bases from J, with 13 bases in between. CDR3 protein: CASSSLFGSEQYF. The CDR3 DNA sequence: TGTGCCAGCAGTTCCCTTTTCGGGAGCGAGCAGTACTTC.

The count of this clone is one. This sequence joins TRBV30 and TRBJ2-6, with 7 bases fitting TRBD1. V trimming: 1 base; J trimming: 2 bases; junction bases outside the gene matches: 8. Germline V gives CDR1 GTSNPN, CDR2 SVGIG (reference sequence). This CDR3 has 17 residues. The CDR3 region has the DNA TGTGCCTGGAGTGCAGCACAGGGGTGGACTGGGGCCAACGTCCTGACTTTC. Amino acid sequence: CAWSAAQGWTGANVLTF.

This chain connects TRBV19 to TRBJ1-5; D gene ambiguous. The germline gives CDR1 LNHDA, CDR2 SQIVND (reference sequence). The CDR3 contains 13 residues. Trimming took 11 bases from V and 7 from J, leaving 18 bases between them. For the CDR3, the DNA is TGTGCCGTCGGACCGTCCGGGTACCAGCCCCAGCATTTT. It codes for CAVGPSGYQPQHF.

As regards this clone: At the DNA level, this CDR3 is encoded by other sequences in the same sample as well. The rearrangement uses TRBV7-9 and TRBJ2-1; no clear D gene. CDR1 and CDR2 (germline): SEHNR, FQNEAQ (reference sequence). The V end lost 5 bases, the J end lost 0 bases, and 5 bases lay between the germline ends. This CDR3 comprises 13 residues. The DNA for the CDR3 is TGTGCCAGCAGCCCGAGCTCCTACAATGAGCAGTTCTTC. Protein: CASSPSSYNEQFF.